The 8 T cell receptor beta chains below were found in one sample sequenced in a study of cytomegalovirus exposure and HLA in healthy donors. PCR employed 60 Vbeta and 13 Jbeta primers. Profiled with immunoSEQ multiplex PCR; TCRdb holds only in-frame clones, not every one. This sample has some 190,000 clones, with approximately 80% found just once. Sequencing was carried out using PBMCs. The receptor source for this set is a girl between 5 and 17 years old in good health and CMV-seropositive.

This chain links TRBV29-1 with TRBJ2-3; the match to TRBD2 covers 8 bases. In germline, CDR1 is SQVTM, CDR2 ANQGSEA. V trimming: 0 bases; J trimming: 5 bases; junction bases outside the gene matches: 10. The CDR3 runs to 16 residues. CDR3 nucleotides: TGCAGCGTTGAAGATCGACCAGCGGGAGTGGTAGATACGCAGTATTTT. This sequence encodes CSVEDRPAGVVDTQYF.

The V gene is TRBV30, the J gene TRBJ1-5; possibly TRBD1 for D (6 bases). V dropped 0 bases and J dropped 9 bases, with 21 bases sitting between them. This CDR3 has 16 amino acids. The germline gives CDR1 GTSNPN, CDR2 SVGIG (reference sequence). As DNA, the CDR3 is TGTGCCTGGAGTGTACTAGGGGGGGCAGCATTGGGGCCCCAGCATTTT. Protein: CAWSVLGGAALGPQHF.

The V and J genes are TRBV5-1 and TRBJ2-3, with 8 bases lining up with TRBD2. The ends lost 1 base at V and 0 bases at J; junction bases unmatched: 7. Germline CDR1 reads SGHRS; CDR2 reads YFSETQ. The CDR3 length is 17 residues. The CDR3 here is CASSLNVAGTSTDTQYF. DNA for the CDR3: TGCGCCAGCAGCTTGAATGTAGCGGGGACTAGCACAGATACGCAGTATTTT.

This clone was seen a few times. The CDR3 reads CASSEVPGGTEAFF. CDR3 DNA sequence: TGTGCCAGCAGTGAAGTCCCAGGGGGCACTGAAGCTTTCTTT. The chain recombines TRBV6-1 with TRBJ1-1; TRBD1 aligns across 7 bases. There are 14 residues in the CDR3. The germline V gene encodes CDR1 MNHNS and CDR2 SASEGT. V lost 1 base to trimming and J lost 4 bases; unmatched junction nucleotides: 3.

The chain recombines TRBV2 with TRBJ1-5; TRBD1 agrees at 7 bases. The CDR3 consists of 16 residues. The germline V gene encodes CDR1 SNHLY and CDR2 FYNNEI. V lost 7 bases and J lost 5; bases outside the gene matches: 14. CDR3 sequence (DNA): TGTGCCAGCAAACATCACAGGGGAAAAGCGGATCAGCCCCAGCATTTT. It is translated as CASKHHRGKADQPQHF.

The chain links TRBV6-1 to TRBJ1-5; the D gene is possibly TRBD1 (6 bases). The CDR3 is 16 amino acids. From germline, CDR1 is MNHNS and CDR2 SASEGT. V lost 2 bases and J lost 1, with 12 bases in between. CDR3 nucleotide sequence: TGTGCCAGCAGTGAAAGTGGACAGAGAAGCAATCAGCCCCAGCATTTT. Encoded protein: CASSESGQRSNQPQHF.

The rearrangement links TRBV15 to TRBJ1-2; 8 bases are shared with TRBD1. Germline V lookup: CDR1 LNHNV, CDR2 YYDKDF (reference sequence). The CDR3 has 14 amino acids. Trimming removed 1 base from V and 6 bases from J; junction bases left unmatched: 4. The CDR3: CATSRGGTGDGYTF. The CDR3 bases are TGTGCCACCAGCAGAGGCGGGACAGGTGATGGCTACACCTTC.

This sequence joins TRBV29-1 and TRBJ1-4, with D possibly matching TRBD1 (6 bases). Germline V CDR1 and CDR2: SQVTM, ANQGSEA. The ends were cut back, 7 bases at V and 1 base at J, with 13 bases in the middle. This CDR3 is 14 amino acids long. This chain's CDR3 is CSASKGETNEKLFF. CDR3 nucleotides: TGCAGCGCCTCTAAGGGGGAAACTAATGAAAAACTGTTTTTT.